This T cell receptor (beta chain) was sequenced for a study of neurological immune-mediated disorders. Time point denoted: technical triplicate 2. 2 million unsorted PBMCs were stored in RNAlater at -80 °C before RNA extraction. The cDNA came from 5'RACE, which used 10-nucleotide random UMIs. Every sequencing run generated over 180 million TCR-beta sequences from 15-18 subjects. One entry per CDR3 protein, called by TCRdb with MiXCR from the 5' RACE reads. The sample has about 59,000 distinct CDR3 sequences, approximately 25% seen once. This clonotype was observed at least ten times. The antigen is undetermined. Study-wide findings and caveats: HTLV-1-associated myelopathy had the most TCR clonal expansion, while multiple sclerosis had the least, a level that fell below healthy controls.

Trimming took off 0 bases at V and 0 bases at J, with 11 bases between the two ends. The CDR3 runs to 16 residues. Germline V gene sequence: CDR1 MNHEY, CDR2 SVGAGI. This clonotype originated in a man aged 60 to 75 with HTLV-1-associated myelopathy (HAM/TSP). This chain connects TRBV6-5 to TRBJ1-1; D is undetermined. Material for sequencing was PBMCs. The CDR3 spells CASSYSPSGMNTEAFF. As DNA, the CDR3 is TGTGCCAGCAGTTACTCTCCCTCGGGCATGAACACTGAAGCTTTCTTT.